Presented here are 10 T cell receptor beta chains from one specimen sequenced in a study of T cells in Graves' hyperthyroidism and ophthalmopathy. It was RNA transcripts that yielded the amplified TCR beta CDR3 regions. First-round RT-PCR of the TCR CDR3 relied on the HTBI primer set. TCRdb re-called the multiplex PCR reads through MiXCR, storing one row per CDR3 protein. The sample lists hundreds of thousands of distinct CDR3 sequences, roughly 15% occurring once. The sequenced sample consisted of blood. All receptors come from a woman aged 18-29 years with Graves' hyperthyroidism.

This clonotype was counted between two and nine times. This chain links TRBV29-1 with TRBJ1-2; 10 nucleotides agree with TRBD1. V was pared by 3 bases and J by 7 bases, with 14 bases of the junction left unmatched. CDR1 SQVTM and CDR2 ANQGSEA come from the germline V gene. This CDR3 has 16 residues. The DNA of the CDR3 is TGCAGCGTTGATTTGGTCGGGACAGGGGCTTCGGGTGGCTACACCTTC. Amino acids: CSVDLVGTGASGGYTF.

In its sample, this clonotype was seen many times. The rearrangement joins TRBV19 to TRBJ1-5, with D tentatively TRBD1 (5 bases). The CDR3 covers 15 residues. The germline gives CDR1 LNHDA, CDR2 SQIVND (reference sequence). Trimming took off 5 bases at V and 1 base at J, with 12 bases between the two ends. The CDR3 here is CASSVWGRSNQPQHF. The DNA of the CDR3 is TGTGCCAGTAGTGTCTGGGGGAGGAGCAATCAGCCCCAGCATTTT. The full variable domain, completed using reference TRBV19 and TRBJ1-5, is DGGITQSPKYLFRKEGQNVTLSCEQNLNHDAMYWYRQDPGQGLRLIYYSQIVNDFQKGDIAEGYSVSREKKESFPLTVTSAQKNPTAFYLCASSVWGRSNQPQHFGDGTRLSIL.

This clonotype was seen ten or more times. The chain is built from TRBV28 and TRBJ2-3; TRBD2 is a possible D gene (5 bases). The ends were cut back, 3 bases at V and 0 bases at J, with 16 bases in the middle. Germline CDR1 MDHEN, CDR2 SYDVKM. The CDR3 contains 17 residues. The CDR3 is CASSLQAVAGSTDTQYF. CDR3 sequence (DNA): TGTGCCAGCAGTTTGCAGGCCGTTGCGGGTAGCACAGATACGCAGTATTTT.

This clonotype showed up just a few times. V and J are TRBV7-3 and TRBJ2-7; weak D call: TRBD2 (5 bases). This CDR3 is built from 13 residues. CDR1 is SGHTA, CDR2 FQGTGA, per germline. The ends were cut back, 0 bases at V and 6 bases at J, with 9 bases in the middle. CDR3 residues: CASSLTEAGEQYF. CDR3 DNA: TGTGCCAGCAGCTTAACAGAGGCGGGCGAGCAGTACTTC. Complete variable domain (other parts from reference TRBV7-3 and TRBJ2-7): GAGVSQTPSNKVTEKGKYVELRCDPISGHTALYWYRQSLGQGPEFLIYFQGTGAADDSGLPNDRFFAVRPEGSVSTLKIQRTERGDSAVYLCASSLTEAGEQYFGPGTRLTVT.

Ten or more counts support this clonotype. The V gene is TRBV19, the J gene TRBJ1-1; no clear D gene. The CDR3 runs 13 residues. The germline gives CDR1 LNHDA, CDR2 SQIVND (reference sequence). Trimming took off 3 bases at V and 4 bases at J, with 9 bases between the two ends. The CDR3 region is CASSIRRATEAFF. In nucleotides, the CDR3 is TGTGCCAGTAGTATCCGCCGCGCCACTGAAGCTTTCTTT. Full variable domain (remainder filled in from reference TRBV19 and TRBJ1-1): DGGITQSPKYLFRKEGQNVTLSCEQNLNHDAMYWYRQDPGQGLRLIYYSQIVNDFQKGDIAEGYSVSREKKESFPLTVTSAQKNPTAFYLCASSIRRATEAFFGQGTRLTVV.

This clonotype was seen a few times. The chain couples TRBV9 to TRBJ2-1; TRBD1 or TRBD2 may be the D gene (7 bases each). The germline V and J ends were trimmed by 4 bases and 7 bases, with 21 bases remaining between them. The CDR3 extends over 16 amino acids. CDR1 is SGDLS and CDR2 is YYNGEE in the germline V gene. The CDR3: CASSLPRGSGENEQFF. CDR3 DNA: TGTGCCAGCAGCCTGCCCAGGGGGAGCGGGGAGAATGAGCAGTTCTTC.

The CDR3 DNA reads TGTGCCAGCAGCTGGGCGGGGAACACCGGGGAGCTGTTTTTT. Its protein product is CASSWAGNTGELFF. The rearrangement joins TRBV5-4 to TRBJ2-2; the D gene is possibly TRBD2 (5 bases). The CDR3 is made up of 14 amino acids. Per the germline V gene, CDR1 is SGHNT and CDR2 is YYREEE (reference sequence). Deletions cut 3 bases from V and 1 base from J, with 7 bases between.

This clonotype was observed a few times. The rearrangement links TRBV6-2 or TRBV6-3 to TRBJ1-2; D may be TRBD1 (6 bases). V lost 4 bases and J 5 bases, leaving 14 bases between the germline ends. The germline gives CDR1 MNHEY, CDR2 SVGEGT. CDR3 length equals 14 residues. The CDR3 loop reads CASSLAGAHYGYTF. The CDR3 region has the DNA TGTGCCAGCAGTTTGGCGGGGGCGCATTATGGCTACACCTTC.

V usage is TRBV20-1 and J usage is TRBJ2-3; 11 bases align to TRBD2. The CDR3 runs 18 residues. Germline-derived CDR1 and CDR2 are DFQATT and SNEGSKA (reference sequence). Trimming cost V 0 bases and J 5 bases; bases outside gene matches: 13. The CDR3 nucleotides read TGCAGTGCTAGAGACACTAGCGGGAGCCACCAAGGGGGAGATACGCAGTATTTT. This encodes CSARDTSGSHQGGDTQYF.

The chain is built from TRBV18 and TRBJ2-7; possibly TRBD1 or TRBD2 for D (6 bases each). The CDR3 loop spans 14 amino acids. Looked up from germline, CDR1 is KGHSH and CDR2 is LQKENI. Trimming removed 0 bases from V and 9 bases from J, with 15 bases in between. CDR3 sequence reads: CASSPPGGSRTQYF. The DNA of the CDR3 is TGTGCCAGCTCACCACCCGGGGGCTCCCGGACGCAGTACTTC.